This TCR beta chain comes out of a study of neurological immune-mediated disorders. The table lists this clonotype with many counts. Each TCR transcript was tagged with a 10-nucleotide random UMI during 5'RACE. MiXCR, run by TCRdb on the 5' RACE reads, gives a single entry per CDR3 protein. The data contain approximately 29,000 distinct CDR3 sequences, less than 15% of them seen just once; the ten biggest clones take up 7.8%. The CDR3 has 17 amino acids. Per germline, CDR1 KGHDR and CDR2 SFDVKD. Germline trimming cut 4 bases from V and 1 base from J; bases unmatched to any gene: 7. This sequence was found in a man in his 60s in good health. Sequencing was carried out using PBMCs. This chain uses TRBV24-1 with TRBJ2-2; 8 bases agree with TRBD1. The CDR3 is CATSDNGQGWNTGELFF. CDR3 DNA sequence: TGTGCCACCAGTGACAATGGACAGGGTTGGAACACCGGGGAGCTGTTTTTT.